This TCR beta chain comes out of a study of T-cell memory formation after mild COVID-19. Background on the study: Largely, TCR clusters stayed within a single donor.

Study-wide points: The second-wave clones peaking on day 37 were not confirmed as SARS-CoV-2-specific. A balance of CD4 and CD8 characterized clones contracting day 15 to 85, whereas later expanders leaned CD4+. That cross-reactive memory joined was suggested by some responding clones appearing in pre-infection memory.

In the case of this clonotype: Its target is unknown.

TCRdb re-analysed the 5' RACE reads in MiXCR, keeping a single row per CDR3 protein. The data hold more than 450,000 distinct CDR3 sequences, with about a sixth observed a single time. CDR1 and CDR2 (germline): SEHNR, FQNEAQ (reference sequence). This CDR3 is 15 amino acids long. The V end was cut by 3 bases, the J end by 1 base, with 9 bases between. This TCR was recovered from an adult woman who had mild COVID-19 (a few samples of this study predate the infection). Cell type and time point are not known. The V call is TRBV7-9, the J call TRBJ2-2; D possibly corresponds to TRBD1 (5 bases). The sample was PBMCs or a T cell subset sorted from them (not recorded which). The CDR3 bases are TGTGCCAGCAGCTTGACCAGGGTGAACACCGGGGAGCTGTTTTTT. This translates into CASSLTRVNTGELFF.